One sample yielded the 8 T cell receptor beta chains listed below, sequenced in a study of shared clonotypes between healthy human individuals. CD45RO negativity and positive selection for CCR7 defined naive CD8 cells, a population that excluded terminally differentiated effector memory CD45RA+ cells. The table came from immunoSEQ multiplex PCR; TCRdb's copy has only in-frame clones and leaves some out. The table includes 550,000 to 750,000 clones, 92% detected once. The sequenced sample consisted of naive CD8+ T cells sorted from blood. These TCRs come from a man aged 25 to 40 in good health.

The J gene is TRBJ2-7, the V gene TRBV18; perhaps TRBD2 as D (5 bases). CDR1 is KGHSH and CDR2 is LQKENI in the germline V gene. The CDR3 totals 14 residues. The germline V and J ends were trimmed by 3 bases and 4 bases, with 13 bases remaining between them. As DNA, the CDR3 is TGTGCCAGCTCACCTCCTAGGAGGTCGTACGAGCAGTACTTC. This sequence encodes CASSPPRRSYEQYF. Together with reference TRBV18 and TRBJ2-7, the CDR3 gives the full variable domain: NAGVMQNPRHLVRRRGQEARLRCSPMKGHSHVYWYRQLPEEGLKFMVYLQKENIIDESGMPKERFSAEFPKEGPSILRIQQVVRGDSAAYFCASSPPRRSYEQYFGPGTRLTVT.

This chain links TRBV27 with TRBJ1-5; no clear D gene. Germline CDR1 reads MNHEY; CDR2 reads SMNVEV (reference sequence). Trimming removed 5 bases at V and 3 bases at J, with 11 bases between. The CDR3 covers 14 residues. CDR3 bases: TGTGCCAGCAGTCCGGACGGTTTCAATCAGCCCCAGCATTTT. As protein: CASSPDGFNQPQHF.

J is TRBJ2-5 and V is TRBV25-1; 7 nucleotides align to TRBD2. The CDR3 consists of 17 residues. The J segment lost 5 bases and the V segment lost 4 bases, leaving 16 bases of the junction unmatched. Germline V CDR1 and CDR2: MGHDK, SYGVNS. The CDR3 DNA sequence: TGTGCCAGCAGTGGAGACCGGGACTACCATCCTGGGGAGACCCAGTACTTC. Its translation is CASSGDRDYHPGETQYF.

The V gene is TRBV5-6, the J gene TRBJ2-7; 8 bases agree with TRBD2. This CDR3 spans 14 amino acids. Germline V lookup: CDR1 SGHDT, CDR2 YYEEEE. The V gene end was trimmed by 4 bases and the J gene end by 2 bases; junction bases not matched to a gene: 5. CDR3 sequence (DNA): TGTGCCAGCAGCCCCGGGGGGGTAACCTACGAGCAGTACTTC. Translated, it gives CASSPGGVTYEQYF.

The rearrangement joins TRBV27 to TRBJ2-3; D is uncertain. This CDR3 region has 14 residues. Trimming took 5 bases from V and 5 from J, leaving 14 bases between them. From germline, CDR1 is MNHEY and CDR2 SMNVEV (reference sequence). The CDR3 here is CASSPFSAKDTQYF. CDR3 nucleotides: TGTGCCAGCAGTCCCTTCAGTGCTAAAGATACGCAGTATTTT.

This rearrangement joins TRBV5-6 to TRBJ2-2, with TRBD2 matching over 7 bases. Germline assignment: CDR1 SGHDT and CDR2 YYEEEE. The CDR3 is 17 residues long. The J segment lost 0 bases and the V segment lost 3 bases, leaving 8 bases of the junction unmatched. The CDR3 nucleotides read TGTGCCAGCAGCTATGGGGCTAGCGGCTCGAACACCGGGGAGCTGTTTTTT. The encoded protein is CASSYGASGSNTGELFF.

The chain joins TRBV28 to TRBJ1-3, with D tentatively TRBD1 (5 bases). CDR1 and CDR2 from the germline V gene are MDHEN and SYDVKM. V lost 7 bases and J lost 0, with 13 bases in between. The CDR3 runs 15 residues. The CDR3 nucleotides read TGTGCCAGCACCCGGGGAGGGGTCTCTGGAAACACCATATATTTT. It encodes CASTRGGVSGNTIYF.

This clone was counted only a few times. This rearrangement joins TRBV7-9 to TRBJ2-7; D gene uncertain. There are 12 residues in the CDR3. V was trimmed by 1 base and J by 5 bases, leaving 6 bases between them. Germline V CDR1 and CDR2: SEHNR, FQNEAQ (reference sequence). Written as DNA, the CDR3 is TGTGCCAGCAGCTTAGGGACCAACGAGCAGTACTTC. This translates into CASSLGTNEQYF.